This TCR beta chain comes out of a study of blood T cell repertoires in COVID-19. Study context: COVID-19 samples from acute and convalescent phases originated in the United States, Italy and Spain.

The table lists this clone with a count of one. In the original processing: Nucleated cell counts were estimated from reference gene primer amplification. The repertoire was sequenced with immunoSEQ multiplex PCR; TCRdb's copy has only in-frame clones and lacks some. Clone size and the V and J calls come from that table; the DNA yielded D and trimming. The sample lists 300,000 to 350,000 clones, more than 75% occurring once. The CDR3 is 15 residues long. Trimming took 0 bases from V and 3 from J, leaving 12 bases between them. CDR1 and CDR2 (germline): SGDLS, YYNGEE. The specimen was PBMCs or T cells enriched from blood (not recorded which). The genes are TRBV9 and TRBJ1-1; weak D call: TRBD1 (6 bases). This clonotype originated in a woman between 25 and 40 years old who had recovered from COVID-19. DNA for the CDR3: TGTGCCAGCAGCGTAGATAATCAGGGGTACACTGAAGCTTTCTTT. Protein product: CASSVDNQGYTEAFF.